The clone carrying this T cell receptor beta chain was recorded a few times. Antigen unknown. The junction had 11 bases not matched to a gene; V was cut back by 6 bases and J by 1 base. The germline CDR1 and CDR2 sequences are DFQATT and SNEGSKA (reference sequence). This CDR3 spans 16 amino acids. Unique molecular identifiers tagged individual cDNA molecules. Via MiXCR, TCRdb re-called the 5' RACE reads, giving one row per CDR3 protein. The table includes 40,000 to 60,000 distinct CDR3 sequences, roughly 9.8% detected once. The sample belongs to a study of early T cells in non-severe SARS-CoV-2 infection. Turning to the study itself: The input, bulk RNA from unsorted whole blood, was sequenced, and chains were unpaired. General study findings and limits: Database matching using VDJdb favored anti-spike CD8 responses, with private and CD4 specificities left missing.

The rearrangement links TRBV20-1 to TRBJ2-7, with TRBD2 matching 11 bases. The sequencing input was whole blood. The sequence derives from an adult who was a healthcare worker with PCR-confirmed SARS-CoV-2 infection or an uninfected control (not recorded which). CDR3 residues: CSAVAGGPGGSYEQYF. The CDR3 DNA sequence: TGCAGTGCGGTAGCGGGAGGGCCTGGTGGGTCCTACGAGCAGTACTTC.